The 23 T cell receptor beta chains below were found in one sample sequenced in a study of cytomegalovirus exposure and HLA in healthy donors. The PCR was carried out with 60 Vbeta primers and 13 Jbeta primers. Method: immunoSEQ multiplex PCR; TCRdb's copy keeps in-frame clones and lacks some. The sample consists of about 130,000 clones, over 70% of them appearing once. The sample consisted of PBMCs. These receptors were taken from a man aged 25-45 years in good health and CMV-seronegative.

The rearrangement uses TRBV11-2 and TRBJ1-2, with D hard to call. V gave up 2 bases and J gave up 3 bases, with 10 bases separating them. The length of the CDR3 is 14 residues. CDR1 and CDR2 (germline): SGHAT, FQNNGV. DNA of the CDR3: TGTGCCAGCAGCTTAACGAGCAGGTACTATGGCTACACCTTC. Its translation: CASSLTSRYYGYTF.

V is TRBV14 and J is TRBJ1-1, with D perhaps matching TRBD1 (5 bases). Germline values: CDR1 SGHDN, CDR2 FVKESK. Between the trimmed V and J ends, which lost 4 bases and 3 bases, there was a span of 12 bases. The length of the CDR3 is 14 residues. The CDR3 region is CASSLGGGYTEAFF. CDR3 in DNA: TGTGCCAGCAGCCTGGGGGGGGGTTACACTGAAGCTTTCTTT.

This clone was observed a handful of times. V and J are TRBV6-5 and TRBJ2-7; possibly TRBD1 for D (6 bases). Germline CDR1 reads MNHEY; CDR2 reads SVGAGI. The ends were cut back, 6 bases at V and 2 bases at J, with 11 bases in the middle. The CDR3 sequence is 13 residues long. The CDR3 coding sequence is TGTGCCAGCAGCGCGACAGGACCCTACGAGCAGTACTTC. Amino acids: CASSATGPYEQYF.

The J gene is TRBJ1-2, the V gene TRBV29-1, with D possibly TRBD1 on 6 matching bases. The ends were cut back, 7 bases at V and 3 bases at J, with 15 bases in the middle. Germline CDR1 is SQVTM and CDR2 is ANQGSEA. This CDR3 spans 13 amino acids. The CDR3 is CSAEQGVYYGYTF. Here the CDR3 DNA reads TGCAGCGCCGAACAGGGCGTCTACTATGGCTACACCTTC.

This clone was detected only once. The chain combines TRBV6-5 with TRBJ2-5; D uncertain. With the DNA end fitting TRBJ2-7 better, the J assignment may be wrong. Germline CDR1 MNHEY, CDR2 SVGAGI. The CDR3 consists of 14 residues. The CDR3 reads CASSYSSRYYEQYF. The CDR3 DNA follows: TGTGCCAGCAGTTACTCTTCTAGGTACTACGAGCAGTACTTC.

The genes are TRBV14 and TRBJ1-1; no firm D call. V lost 4 bases to trimming and J lost 3 bases, with 15 bases between them. The CDR3 is 15 residues long. CDR1 is SGHDN and CDR2 is FVKESK in the germline V gene. The CDR3 loop reads CASSPLYAMDTEAFF. For the CDR3, the DNA is TGTGCCAGCAGCCCTCTTTACGCGATGGACACTGAAGCTTTCTTT.

The chain couples TRBV7-9 to TRBJ1-3, with D maybe TRBD1 (6 bases). V gave up 3 bases and J gave up 0 bases, with 9 bases separating them. CDR3 length equals 15 residues. CDR1 and CDR2 from the germline V gene are SEHNR and FQNEAQ (reference sequence). This CDR3 reads CASSLGTFSGNTIYF. CDR3 nucleotide sequence: TGTGCCAGCAGCTTGGGGACATTCTCTGGAAACACCATATATTTT.

The chain carries TRBV6-1 and TRBJ2-3; weak D call: TRBD1 (6 bases). Trimming left V 3 bases short and J 5 bases short, with 21 bases between. Germline assignment: CDR1 MNHNS and CDR2 SASEGT. The CDR3 runs 17 residues. In DNA form, the CDR3 reads TGTGCCAGCAGTGAGAGGGGGATGTCAGACCGAGGAGATACGCAGTATTTT. Its protein is CASSERGMSDRGDTQYF.

With respect to this clone: The junction and the germline gene differ at one end; a read error may be behind it. Other DNA sequences in this specimen translate into the identical CDR3. V and J are TRBV6-5 and TRBJ1-1; no clear D gene. The germline V gene has CDR1 MNHEY and CDR2 SVGAGI. This CDR3 spans 14 amino acids. CDR3 sequence (DNA): TGTGCCAGCAGTTACCTGGGAGGCAACACCGAAGCTTTCTTT. Its translation: CASSYLGGNTEAFF.

The J gene is TRBJ2-1, the V gene TRBV18; 11 nucleotides align to TRBD2. The CDR3 is 14 residues long. Germline lookup yields CDR1 KGHSH and CDR2 LQKENI. V lost 5 bases to trimming and J lost 8 bases; unmatched junction nucleotides: 5. The chain's CDR3 is CASSTELAGDEQFF. Here the CDR3 DNA reads TGTGCCAGCTCAACCGAACTAGCGGGGGATGAGCAGTTCTTC.

This clone appeared a few times. V gene TRBV19 combines with J gene TRBJ1-1; maybe TRBD1 (6 bases). V was cut by 6 bases and J by 4 bases, with 18 bases left in between. The CDR3 has 15 amino acids. CDR1 and CDR2 from the germline V gene are LNHDA and SQIVND (reference sequence). Here the CDR3 DNA reads TGTGCCAGTAGACAGGGATGGGTTGAGGGCACTGAAGCTTTCTTT. As protein: CASRQGWVEGTEAFF.

The chain employs TRBV7-9 and TRBJ2-2, with TRBD2 matching 12 bases. CDR1 is SEHNR and CDR2 is FQNEAQ in the germline V gene (reference sequence). V was pared by 1 base and J by 6 bases, with 3 bases of the junction left unmatched. The CDR3 has 16 amino acids. In DNA form, the CDR3 reads TGTGCCAGCAGCTTAGGCGGGACTAGCGGGCCCGGGGAGCTGTTTTTT. This encodes CASSLGGTSGPGELFF.

The rearrangement joins TRBV11-2 to TRBJ2-7; 9 bases are shared with TRBD1. Trimming took 3 bases from V and 3 from J; bases not matched to a gene: 6. CDR1 SGHAT and CDR2 FQNNGV come from the germline V gene. This CDR3 has 15 amino acids. The CDR3 is CASSFGQGPSYEQYF. The CDR3 coding sequence is TGTGCCAGCAGCTTCGGACAGGGGCCAAGCTACGAGCAGTACTTC.

The J gene is TRBJ2-3, the V gene TRBV28; 7 bases fit TRBD2. J gave up 0 bases and V 10 bases, and 4 bases lay outside the gene matches. CDR3 size: 13 residues. The germline CDR1 and CDR2 sequences are MDHEN and SYDVKM. The DNA for the CDR3 is TGTGCCATCAAGACTAGCAGCACAGATACGCAGTATTTT. Its translation: CAIKTSSTDTQYF.

The chain links TRBV7-8 to TRBJ2-5, with a possible D match to TRBD1 (5 bases). Trimming removed 8 bases at V and 1 base at J, with 14 bases between. The CDR3 runs 14 residues. Germline CDR1 SGHVS, CDR2 FQNEAQ. The CDR3 nucleotides read TGTGCCAGCGCGCTTGGGGCCGTCCAAGAGACCCAGTACTTC. This codes for CASALGAVQETQYF.

In this sample, this clone turned up once. The CDR3 DNA follows: TGTGCCAGCAGTGATTGGTCTAGAGGGGCCAACGTCCTGACTTTC. It translates to CASSDWSRGANVLTF. The chain is built from TRBV6-1 and TRBJ2-6; D remains unclear. This CDR3 is 15 amino acids long. The germline gives CDR1 MNHNS, CDR2 SASEGT. V dropped 3 bases and J dropped 4 bases, with 10 bases sitting between them.

The V gene is TRBV6-5, the J gene TRBJ2-7; D gene unclear. The V end was cut by 6 bases, the J end by 3 bases, with 18 bases between. The CDR3 totals 15 residues. Germline CDR1 is MNHEY and CDR2 is SVGAGI. The CDR3, as DNA: TGTGCCAGCAGGTCGATTCGAAATCAGGACTACGAGCAGTACTTC. Its protein product is CASRSIRNQDYEQYF.

V is TRBV7-2 and J is TRBJ1-1, with TRBD1 as a possible D gene (6 bases). CDR1 and CDR2 (germline): SGHTA, FQGNSA. The CDR3 loop spans 12 amino acids. The CDR3 sequence is CAGRGGNTEAFF. The CDR3 DNA reads as TGTGCAGGAAGGGGGGGGAACACTGAAGCTTTCTTT.

The chain links TRBV13 to TRBJ1-1, with a tentative D call TRBD1 (5 bases). The CDR3 is 15 amino acids. The germline gives CDR1 PRHDT, CDR2 FYEKMQ (reference sequence). V shed 5 bases and J shed 2 bases, with 15 bases lying between them. CDR3 nucleotide sequence: TGTGCCAGCAGCGCCAAGATTAGGGGAAACACTGAAGCTTTCTTT. Its translation: CASSAKIRGNTEAFF.

This clone was seen a single time. DNA of the CDR3: TGTGCCAGCAGAGACAGGGGTGATTCACCCCTCCACTTT. Residues: CASRDRGDSPLHF. The chain joins TRBV6-6 to TRBJ1-6, with 8 bases fitting TRBD1. Germline loops: CDR1 MNHNY, CDR2 SVGAGI (reference sequence). CDR3 length: 13 residues. The trim removed 6 bases at V and 8 bases at J, leaving 3 bases unmatched.

The rearrangement links TRBV2 to TRBJ1-2; 10 positions agree with TRBD1. The CDR3 is 15 residues long. Germline V gene lookup returns CDR1 SNHLY and CDR2 FYNNEI. The V and J ends lost 8 bases and 2 bases, in that order; junction bases with no gene match: 8. The CDR3 DNA reads TGTGCCAGCCATATACCGGGACAGGGGAACTATGGCTACACCTTC. Its protein is CASHIPGQGNYGYTF.

The table lists this clone with a few counts. The chain carries TRBV19 and TRBJ2-6; D is possibly TRBD1 (5 bases). Trimming took off 3 bases at V and 10 bases at J, with 10 bases between the two ends. The CDR3 is 13 amino acids. CDR1 and CDR2 (germline): LNHDA, SQIVND (reference sequence). As DNA, the CDR3 is TGTGCCAGTAGTATTGCCAGGGTAAACGTCCTGACTTTC. This translates into CASSIARVNVLTF.

This chain links TRBV7-8 with TRBJ2-2, with 11 bases aligning to TRBD2. V was clipped by 1 base and J by 5 bases; unmatched bases: 0. Germline V gives CDR1 SGHVS, CDR2 FQNEAQ. CDR3 length: 15 amino acids. The CDR3 DNA follows: TGTGCCAGCAGCTTAGGGACTAGCGGGACCGGGGAGCTGTTTTTT. It codes for CASSLGTSGTGELFF. Full variable domain (outside the CDR3, taken from reference TRBV7-8 and TRBJ2-2): GAGVSQSPRYKVAKRGQDVALRCDPISGHVSLFWYQQALGQGPEFLTYFQNEAQLDKSGLPSDRFFAERPEGSVSTLKIQRTQQEDSAVYLCASSLGTSGTGELFFGEGSRLTVL.